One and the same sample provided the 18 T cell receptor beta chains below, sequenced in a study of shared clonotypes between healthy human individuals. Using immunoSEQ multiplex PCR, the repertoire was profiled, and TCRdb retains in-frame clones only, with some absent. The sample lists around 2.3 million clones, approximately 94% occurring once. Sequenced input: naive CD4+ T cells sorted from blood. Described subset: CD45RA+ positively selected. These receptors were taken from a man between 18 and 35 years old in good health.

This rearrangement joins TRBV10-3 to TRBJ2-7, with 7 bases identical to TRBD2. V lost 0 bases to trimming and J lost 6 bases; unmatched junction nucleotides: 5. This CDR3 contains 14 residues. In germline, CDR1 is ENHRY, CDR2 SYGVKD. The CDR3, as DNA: TGTGCCATCAGTGAGTCGTCGGGAGGCCGCGAGCAGTACTTC. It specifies CAISESSGGREQYF.

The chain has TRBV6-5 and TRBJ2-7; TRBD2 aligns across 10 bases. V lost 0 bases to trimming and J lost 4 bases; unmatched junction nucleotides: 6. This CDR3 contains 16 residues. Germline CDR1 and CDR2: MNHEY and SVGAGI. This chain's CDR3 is CASSYSQAGGQYEQYF. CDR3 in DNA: TGTGCCAGCAGTTACTCTCAAGCGGGGGGGCAGTACGAGCAGTACTTC.

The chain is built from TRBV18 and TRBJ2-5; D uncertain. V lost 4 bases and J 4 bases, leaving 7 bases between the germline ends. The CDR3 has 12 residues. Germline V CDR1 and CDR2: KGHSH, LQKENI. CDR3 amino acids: CASSLASETQYF. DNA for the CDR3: TGTGCCAGCTCACTAGCCTCAGAGACCCAGTACTTC.

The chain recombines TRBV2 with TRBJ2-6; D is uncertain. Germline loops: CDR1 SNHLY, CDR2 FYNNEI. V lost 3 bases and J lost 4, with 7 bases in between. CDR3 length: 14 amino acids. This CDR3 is CASSDWRGANVLTF. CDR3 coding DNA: TGTGCCAGCAGTGATTGGCGAGGGGCCAACGTCCTGACTTTC.

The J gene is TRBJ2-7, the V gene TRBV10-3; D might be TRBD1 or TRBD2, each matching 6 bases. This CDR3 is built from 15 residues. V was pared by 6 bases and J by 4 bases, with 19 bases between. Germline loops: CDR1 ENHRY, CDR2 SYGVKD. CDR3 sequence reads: CAIREFGGGSYEQYF. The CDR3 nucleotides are TGTGCCATCAGAGAATTCGGAGGGGGGTCATACGAGCAGTACTTC.

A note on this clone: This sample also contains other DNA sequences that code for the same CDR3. CDR3 region: CASGGRGTDTQYF. The DNA of the CDR3 is TGTGCCAGTGGGGGGAGGGGCACAGATACGCAGTATTTT. This sequence joins TRBV19 and TRBJ2-3; 7 bases match TRBD2. Trimming cost V 8 bases and J 1 base; bases outside gene matches: 3. The CDR3 is made up of 13 amino acids. The germline V gene has CDR1 LNHDA and CDR2 SQIVND (reference sequence). Supplemented by reference TRBV19 and TRBJ2-3, the full variable domain reads DGGITQSPKYLFRKEGQNVTLSCEQNLNHDAMYWYRQDPGQGLRLIYYSQIVNDFQKGDIAEGYSVSREKKESFPLTVTSAQKNPTAFYLCASGGRGTDTQYFGPGTRLTVL.

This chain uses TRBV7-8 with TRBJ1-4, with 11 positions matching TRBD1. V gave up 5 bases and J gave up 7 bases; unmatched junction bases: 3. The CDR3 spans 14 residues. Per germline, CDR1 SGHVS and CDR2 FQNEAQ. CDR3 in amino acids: CASSRTGGGEKLFF. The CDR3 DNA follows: TGTGCCAGCAGCCGGACAGGGGGCGGTGAAAAACTGTTTTTT.

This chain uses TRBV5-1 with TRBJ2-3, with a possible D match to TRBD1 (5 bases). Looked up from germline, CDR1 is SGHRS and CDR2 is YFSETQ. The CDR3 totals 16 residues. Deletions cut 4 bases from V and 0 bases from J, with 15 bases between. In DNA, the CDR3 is TGCGCCAGCAGCAGGGGAACAGGCGTCAGCACAGATACGCAGTATTTT. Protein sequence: CASSRGTGVSTDTQYF.

The CDR3 loop reads CASKGQGRNQPQHF. The CDR3 bases are TGTGCCAGCAAAGGACAGGGACGAAATCAGCCCCAGCATTTT. This chain uses TRBV14 with TRBJ1-5; TRBD1 agrees at 8 bases. This CDR3 is built from 14 residues. The V gene's germline CDR1 is SGHDN and CDR2 FVKESK. V lost 7 bases, J lost 4 bases, and 6 bases stayed unmatched.

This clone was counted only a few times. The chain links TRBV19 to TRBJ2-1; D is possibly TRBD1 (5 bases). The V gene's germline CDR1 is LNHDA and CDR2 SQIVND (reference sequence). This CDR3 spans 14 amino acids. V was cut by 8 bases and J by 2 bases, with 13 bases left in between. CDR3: CASVGREAYNEQFF. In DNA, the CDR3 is TGTGCCAGTGTTGGCAGGGAAGCCTACAATGAGCAGTTCTTC.

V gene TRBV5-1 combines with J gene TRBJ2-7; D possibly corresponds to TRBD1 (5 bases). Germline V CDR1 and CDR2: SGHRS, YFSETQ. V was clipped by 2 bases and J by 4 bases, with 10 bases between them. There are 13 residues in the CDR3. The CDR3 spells CASSFQGEYEQYF. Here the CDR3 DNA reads TGCGCCAGCAGCTTTCAGGGCGAGTACGAGCAGTACTTC.

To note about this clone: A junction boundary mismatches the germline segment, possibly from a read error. CDR3 region: CATSRLVTSREQFF. The CDR3 DNA is TGTGCCACCAGTAGACTAGTCACTTCTCGTGAGCAGTTCTTC. The V gene is TRBV2, the J gene TRBJ2-1; D may be TRBD2 (6 bases). This CDR3 contains 14 residues. The V gene's germline CDR1 is SNHLY and CDR2 FYNNEI.

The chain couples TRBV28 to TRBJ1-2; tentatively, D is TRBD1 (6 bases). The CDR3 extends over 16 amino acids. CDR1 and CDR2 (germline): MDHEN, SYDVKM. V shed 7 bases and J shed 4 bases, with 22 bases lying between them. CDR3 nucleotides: TGTGCCAGCAACTCCCCCGGGACACCTTATTCCTATGGCTACACCTTC. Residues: CASNSPGTPYSYGYTF.

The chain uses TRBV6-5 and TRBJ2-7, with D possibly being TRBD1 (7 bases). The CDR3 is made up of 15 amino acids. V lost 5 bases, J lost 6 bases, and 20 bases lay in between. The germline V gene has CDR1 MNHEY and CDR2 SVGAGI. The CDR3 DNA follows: TGTGCCAGCAGTCTAGCGAGGACAGGCTCCGGCGAGCAGTACTTC. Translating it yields CASSLARTGSGEQYF.

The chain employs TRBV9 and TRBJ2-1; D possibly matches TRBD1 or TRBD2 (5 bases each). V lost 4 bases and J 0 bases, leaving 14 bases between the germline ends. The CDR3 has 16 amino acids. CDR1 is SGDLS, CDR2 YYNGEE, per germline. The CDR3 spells CASSTPERGSYNEQFF. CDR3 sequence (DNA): TGTGCCAGCAGCACCCCTGAGAGGGGCTCCTACAATGAGCAGTTCTTC.

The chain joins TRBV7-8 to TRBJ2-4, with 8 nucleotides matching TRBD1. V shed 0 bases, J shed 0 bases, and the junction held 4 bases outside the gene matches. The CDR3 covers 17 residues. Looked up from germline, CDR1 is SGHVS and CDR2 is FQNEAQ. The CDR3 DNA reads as TGTGCCAGCAGCTTAGCGGGGACAGGAAAAGCCAAAAACATTCAGTACTTC. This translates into CASSLAGTGKAKNIQYF.

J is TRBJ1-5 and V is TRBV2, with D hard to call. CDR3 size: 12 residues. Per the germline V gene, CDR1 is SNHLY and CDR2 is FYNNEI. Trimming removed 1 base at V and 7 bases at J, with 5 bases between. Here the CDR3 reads CASSEEEQPQHF. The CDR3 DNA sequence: TGTGCCAGCAGTGAAGAGGAACAGCCCCAGCATTTT.

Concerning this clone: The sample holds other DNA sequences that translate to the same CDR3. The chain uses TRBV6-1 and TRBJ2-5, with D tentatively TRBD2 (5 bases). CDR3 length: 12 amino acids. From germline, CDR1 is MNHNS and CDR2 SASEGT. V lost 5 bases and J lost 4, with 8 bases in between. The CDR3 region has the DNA TGTGCCAGCAGTCCCCGGGGAGAGACCCAGTACTTC. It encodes CASSPRGETQYF.